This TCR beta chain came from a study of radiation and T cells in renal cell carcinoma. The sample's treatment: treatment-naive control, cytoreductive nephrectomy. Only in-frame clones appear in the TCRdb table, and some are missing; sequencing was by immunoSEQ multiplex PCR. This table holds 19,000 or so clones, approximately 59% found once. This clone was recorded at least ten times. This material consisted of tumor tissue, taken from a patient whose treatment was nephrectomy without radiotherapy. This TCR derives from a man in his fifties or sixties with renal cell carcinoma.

The CDR3 protein is CASSPREGTQYF. CDR3 nucleotide sequence: TGTGCCAGCAGCCCTCGGGAGGGGACCCAGTACTTC. This sequence joins TRBV5-4 and TRBJ2-5, with TRBD2 identical over 8 bases. This CDR3 spans 12 amino acids. The germline V gene encodes CDR1 SGHNT and CDR2 YYREEE (reference sequence). Trimming cost V 4 bases and J 7 bases; bases outside gene matches: 3.